The 14 T cell receptor beta chains listed next were all sequenced from one sample in a study of cytomegalovirus exposure and HLA in healthy donors. With 60 Vbeta and 13 Jbeta primers, the PCR was carried out. This table comes from immunoSEQ multiplex PCR, and its TCRdb copy is limited to in-frame clones, with some not included. The sample includes 75,000 to 100,000 clones, around four fifths of them seen just once. Sequencing was done on a sample of PBMCs. All receptors come from a man aged 25-40 years in good health and CMV-seronegative.

The chain couples TRBV2 to TRBJ1-3; 8 nucleotides agree with TRBD1. V lost 5 bases to trimming and J lost 4 bases; unmatched junction nucleotides: 1. This CDR3 is 13 amino acids long. Germline V gene lookup returns CDR1 SNHLY and CDR2 FYNNEI. The CDR3 DNA follows: TGTGCCAGCAGTAGGGACAGGGGAAACACCATATATTTT. It encodes CASSRDRGNTIYF.

The chain carries TRBV4-1 and TRBJ2-2, with TRBD1 matching over 9 bases. V lost 0 bases and J lost 5; bases outside the gene matches: 4. This CDR3 comprises 16 residues. The germline CDR1 and CDR2 sequences are MGHRA and YSYEKL. CDR3 DNA sequence: TGCGCCAGCAGCCAAGAGAGACAGGGGGTTACCGGGGAGCTGTTTTTT. This encodes CASSQERQGVTGELFF.

V gene TRBV4-1 combines with J gene TRBJ2-1, with D possibly matching TRBD2 (6 bases). The CDR3 consists of 18 residues. The germline V gene has CDR1 MGHRA and CDR2 YSYEKL. The germline V and J ends were trimmed by 1 base and 2 bases, with 18 bases remaining between them. CDR3 sequence: CASSQGPLQEGPYNEQFF. The CDR3 DNA sequence: TGCGCCAGCAGCCAAGGCCCCCTCCAGGAGGGCCCCTACAATGAGCAGTTCTTC.

This chain uses TRBV7-2 with TRBJ2-3; D is perhaps TRBD2 (6 bases). V was pared by 2 bases and J by 1 base, with 13 bases between. The germline V gene has CDR1 SGHTA and CDR2 FQGNSA. There are 16 residues in the CDR3. The CDR3 protein is CASSLLVRRGTDTQYF. As DNA, the CDR3 is TGTGCCAGCAGCTTATTGGTTAGGAGGGGCACAGATACGCAGTATTTT.

This clone was counted a few times. CDR3 DNA sequence: TGTGCCAGCTCCCGCCGGGACTACACACAAGAGACCCAGTACTTC. Protein: CASSRRDYTQETQYF. The rearrangement links TRBV18 to TRBJ2-5; 7 bases are a match to TRBD2. CDR3 size: 15 residues. Unmatched junction bases numbered 9, after V lost 6 bases and J lost 2 bases. The germline CDR1 and CDR2 sequences are KGHSH and LQKENI. Together with reference TRBV18 and TRBJ2-5, the CDR3 gives the full variable domain: NAGVMQNPRHLVRRRGQEARLRCSPMKGHSHVYWYRQLPEEGLKFMVYLQKENIIDESGMPKERFSAEFPKEGPSILRIQQVVRGDSAAYFCASSRRDYTQETQYFGPGTRLLVL.

The chain combines TRBV5-1 with TRBJ2-3, with 9 bases lining up with TRBD2. The V segment lost 5 bases and the J segment 6 bases; nucleotides outside the gene matches: 10. The germline V gene has CDR1 SGHRS and CDR2 YFSETQ. The CDR3 contains 15 residues. The CDR3 is CASSDGSSGTDTQYF. The DNA of the CDR3 is TGCGCCAGCAGTGATGGGTCTAGCGGGACCGATACGCAGTATTTT.

V usage is TRBV27 and J usage is TRBJ1-1, with 8 bases matching TRBD1. The germline gives CDR1 MNHEY, CDR2 SMNVEV (reference sequence). V was clipped by 5 bases and J by 1 base; unmatched bases: 12. The CDR3 totals 17 residues. As DNA, the CDR3 is TGTGCCAGCAGTCCTCCCCGGACAGGGACAACGAACACTGAAGCTTTCTTT. Protein sequence: CASSPPRTGTTNTEAFF.

This CDR3 reads CASSLTSNTGELFF. In nucleotides, the CDR3 is TGCGCCAGCAGCTTGACTTCGAACACCGGGGAGCTGTTTTTT. J is TRBJ2-2 and V is TRBV5-1; D ambiguous. The CDR3 runs to 14 residues. Trimming took off 1 base at V and 0 bases at J, with 4 bases between the two ends. The V gene's germline CDR1 is SGHRS and CDR2 YFSETQ. Variable domain in full (rest from reference TRBV5-1 and TRBJ2-2): KAGVTQTPRYLIKTRGQQVTLSCSPISGHRSVSWYQQTPGQGLQFLFEYFSETQRNKGNFPGRFSGRQFSNSRSEMNVSTLELGDSALYLCASSLTSNTGELFFGEGSRLTVL.

This clone was seen only once. The V and J genes are TRBV6-4 and TRBJ2-2; 9 nucleotides agree with TRBD2. Germline V gene sequence: CDR1 MRHNA, CDR2 SNTAGT. CDR3 length: 17 residues. V lost 0 bases to trimming and J lost 5 bases; unmatched junction nucleotides: 7. The CDR3, as DNA: TGTGCCAGCAGTGACTCGTCGAGCGGGGGGTCTACCGGGGAGCTGTTTTTT. Amino acids: CASSDSSSGGSTGELFF.

The CDR3 protein is CASSLISSAGGSSGQFF. The DNA for the CDR3 is TGTGCCAGCAGTCTTATTTCTAGCGCGGGGGGGTCGTCAGGGCAGTTCTTC. The chain links TRBV27 to TRBJ2-1, with 9 bases lining up with TRBD2. Germline V gene sequence: CDR1 MNHEY, CDR2 SMNVEV (reference sequence). The V and J ends lost 5 bases and 12 bases, in that order; junction bases with no gene match: 20. The CDR3 loop spans 17 amino acids.

The V and J genes are TRBV7-7 and TRBJ2-1; TRBD2 agrees at 12 bases. CDR1 and CDR2 from the germline V gene are SSHAT and FNYEAQ (reference sequence). This CDR3 comprises 15 residues. Trimming removed 1 base from V and 7 bases from J; junction bases left unmatched: 2. The CDR3 here is CASSLGLAGVNEQFF. The DNA of the CDR3 is TGTGCCAGCAGCTTAGGACTAGCGGGAGTAAATGAGCAGTTCTTC. Combining the CDR3 with reference TRBV7-7 and TRBJ2-1 gives the whole variable domain GAGVSQSPRYKVTKRGQDVTLRCDPISSHATLYWYQQALGQGPEFLTYFNYEAQPDKSGLPSDRFSAERPEGSISTLTIQRTEQRDSAMYRCASSLGLAGVNEQFFGPGTRLTVL.

This clone was seen once. The rearrangement uses TRBV29-1 and TRBJ1-2, with no clear D. Germline lookup yields CDR1 SQVTM and CDR2 ANQGSEA. The CDR3 consists of 13 residues. Trimming shortened V by 8 bases and J by 2 bases, and 15 bases separated the two germline ends. CDR3 region: CSSGGSSNYGYTF. The CDR3 nucleotides read TGCAGCTCGGGAGGCTCCTCGAACTATGGCTACACCTTC.

The chain combines TRBV11-2 with TRBJ1-1, with TRBD1 matching over 8 bases. Losses at the gene ends were 8 bases for V and 9 bases for J; bases not matched to a gene: 20. The CDR3 runs to 16 residues. Germline V gene lookup returns CDR1 SGHAT and CDR2 FQNNGV. The CDR3 bases are TGTGCCAGCCGACAAATTGGGACAGGAGGGGCCGTGAAAGCTTTCTTT. It specifies CASRQIGTGGAVKAFF.

In its sample, this clone was seen once. This sequence joins TRBV13 and TRBJ2-6, with D maybe TRBD1 (6 bases). CDR3 length: 16 amino acids. Looked up from germline, CDR1 is PRHDT and CDR2 is FYEKMQ (reference sequence). V shed 4 bases and J shed 0 bases, with 10 bases lying between them. The CDR3 is CASSSDRRSGANVLTF. Here the CDR3 DNA reads TGTGCCAGCAGCTCCGACAGGCGCTCTGGGGCCAACGTCCTGACTTTC.